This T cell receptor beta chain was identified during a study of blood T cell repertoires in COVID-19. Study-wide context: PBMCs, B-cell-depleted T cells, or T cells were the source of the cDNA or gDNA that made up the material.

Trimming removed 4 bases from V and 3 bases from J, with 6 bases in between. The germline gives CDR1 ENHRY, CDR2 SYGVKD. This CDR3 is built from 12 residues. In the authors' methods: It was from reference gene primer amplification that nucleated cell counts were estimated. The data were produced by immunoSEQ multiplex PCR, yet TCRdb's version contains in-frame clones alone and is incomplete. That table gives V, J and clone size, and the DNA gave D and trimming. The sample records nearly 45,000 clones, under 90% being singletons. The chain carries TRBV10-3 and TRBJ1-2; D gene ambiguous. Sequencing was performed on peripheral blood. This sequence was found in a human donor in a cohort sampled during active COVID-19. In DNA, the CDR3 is TGTGCCATCAGTGGGCAGGACTATGGCTACACCTTC. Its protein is CAISGQDYGYTF.